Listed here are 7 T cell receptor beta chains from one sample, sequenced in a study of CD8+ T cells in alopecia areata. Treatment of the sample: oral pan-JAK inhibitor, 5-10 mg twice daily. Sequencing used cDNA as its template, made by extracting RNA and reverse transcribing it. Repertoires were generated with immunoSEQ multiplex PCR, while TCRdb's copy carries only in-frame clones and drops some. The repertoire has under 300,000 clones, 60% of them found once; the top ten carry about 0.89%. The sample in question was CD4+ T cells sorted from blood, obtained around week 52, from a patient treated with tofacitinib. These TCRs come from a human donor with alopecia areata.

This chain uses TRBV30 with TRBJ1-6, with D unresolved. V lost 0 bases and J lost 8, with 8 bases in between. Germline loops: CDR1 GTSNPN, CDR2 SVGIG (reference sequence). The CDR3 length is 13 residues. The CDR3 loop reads CAWSVNSDSPLHF. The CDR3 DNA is TGTGCCTGGAGTGTTAACAGCGATTCACCCCTCCACTTT.

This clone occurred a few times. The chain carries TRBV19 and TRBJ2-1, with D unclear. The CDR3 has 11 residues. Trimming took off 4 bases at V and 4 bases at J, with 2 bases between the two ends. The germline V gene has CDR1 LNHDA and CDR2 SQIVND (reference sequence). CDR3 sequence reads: CASSTYNEQFF. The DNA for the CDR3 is TGTGCCAGTAGTACGTACAATGAGCAGTTCTTC. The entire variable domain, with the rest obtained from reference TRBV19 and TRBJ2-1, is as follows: DGGITQSPKYLFRKEGQNVTLSCEQNLNHDAMYWYRQDPGQGLRLIYYSQIVNDFQKGDIAEGYSVSREKKESFPLTVTSAQKNPTAFYLCASSTYNEQFFGPGTRLTVL.

DNA for the CDR3: TGTGCCAGCAGGGGGACAGGGAACACCGGGGAGCTGTTTTTT. Translating gives CASRGTGNTGELFF. The chain is built from TRBV25-1 and TRBJ2-2, with TRBD1 identical over 8 bases. CDR1 is MGHDK, CDR2 SYGVNS, per germline. The length of the CDR3 is 14 residues. The J segment lost 1 base and the V segment lost 6 bases, leaving 1 base of the junction unmatched.

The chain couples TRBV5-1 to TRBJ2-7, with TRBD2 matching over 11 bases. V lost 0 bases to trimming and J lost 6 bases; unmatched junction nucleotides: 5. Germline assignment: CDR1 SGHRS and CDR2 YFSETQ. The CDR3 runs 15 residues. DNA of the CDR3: TGCGCCAGCAGCTTGGTAGGACTAGCGGGCGGCGAGCAGTACTTC. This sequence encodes CASSLVGLAGGEQYF.

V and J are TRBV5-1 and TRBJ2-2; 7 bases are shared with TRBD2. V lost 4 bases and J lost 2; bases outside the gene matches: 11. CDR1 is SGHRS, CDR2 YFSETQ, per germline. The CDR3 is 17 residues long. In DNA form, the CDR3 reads TGCGCCAGCAGCCTTGCCCCGGGACTAACTAACACCGGGGAGCTGTTTTTT. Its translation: CASSLAPGLTNTGELFF.

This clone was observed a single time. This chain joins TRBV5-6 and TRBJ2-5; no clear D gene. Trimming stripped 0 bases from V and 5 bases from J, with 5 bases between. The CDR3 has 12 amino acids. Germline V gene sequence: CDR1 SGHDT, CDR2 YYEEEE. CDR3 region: CASSLAGETQYF. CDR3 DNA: TGTGCCAGCAGCTTGGCCGGCGAGACCCAGTACTTC.

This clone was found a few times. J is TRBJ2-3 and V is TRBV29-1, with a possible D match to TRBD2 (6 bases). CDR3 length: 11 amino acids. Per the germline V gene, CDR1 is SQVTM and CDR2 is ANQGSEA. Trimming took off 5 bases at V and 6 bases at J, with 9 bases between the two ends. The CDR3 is CSVRGDDTQYF. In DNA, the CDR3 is TGCAGCGTTCGCGGGGATGATACGCAGTATTTT.